These 10 T cell receptor beta chains share one sample of origin, sequenced in a study of blood T cell repertoires in COVID-19. Produced via immunoSEQ multiplex PCR; TCRdb's table is partial and in-frame only. The data hold around 300,000 clones, with around nine tenths observed a single time. The sample taken for sequencing was PBMCs or T cells enriched from blood (not recorded which). The origin of the receptors is a woman aged 60 to 75 who had recovered from COVID-19.

The DNA of the CDR3 is TGTGCCAGCATTGTTAGCGGGGGGCCAAGCTCCTACAATGAGCAGTTCTTC. Translation gives CASIVSGGPSSYNEQFF. The chain recombines TRBV27 with TRBJ2-1; 10 nucleotides line up with TRBD2. Trimming cost V 7 bases and J 0 bases; bases outside gene matches: 9. The CDR3 is 17 amino acids. Germline V gives CDR1 MNHEY, CDR2 SMNVEV (reference sequence).

This chain joins TRBV6-5 and TRBJ2-5; 7 bases are a match to TRBD1. CDR3 length: 15 residues. J lost 5 bases, V lost 5 bases, and 11 bases had no gene match. CDR1 and CDR2 (germline): MNHEY, SVGAGI. The chain's CDR3 is CASSPIDREYETQYF. CDR3 nucleotide sequence: TGTGCCAGCAGTCCCATCGACAGGGAATACGAGACCCAGTACTTC.

This clone was counted once. The rearrangement joins TRBV19 to TRBJ2-7, with D possibly being TRBD1 (6 bases). The V end lost 7 bases, the J end lost 0 bases, and 16 bases lay between the germline ends. This CDR3 has 15 amino acids. Germline loops: CDR1 LNHDA, CDR2 SQIVND (reference sequence). The CDR3: CASTLKQGSSYEQYF. The CDR3 DNA follows: TGTGCCAGTACCCTTAAGCAGGGGAGCTCCTACGAGCAGTACTTC.

V and J are TRBV5-1 and TRBJ2-6; tentatively, D is TRBD1 (5 bases). V lost 4 bases, J lost 0 bases, and 11 bases lay in between. The germline V gene has CDR1 SGHRS and CDR2 YFSETQ. This CDR3 comprises 16 residues. The CDR3 bases are TGCGCCAGCAGCGCCAGGGATATCTCTGGGGCCAACGTCCTGACTTTC. It specifies CASSARDISGANVLTF.

The chain joins TRBV18 to TRBJ2-7; D is perhaps TRBD1 (5 bases). CDR3 length: 14 residues. The V gene's germline CDR1 is KGHSH and CDR2 LQKENI. Trimming left V 2 bases short and J 2 bases short, with 10 bases between. DNA of the CDR3: TGTGCCAGCTCACCAAGGGCAGGGCCCTACGAGCAGTACTTC. The encoded protein is CASSPRAGPYEQYF.

V usage is TRBV5-5 and J usage is TRBJ2-7, with a tentative D call TRBD1 (6 bases). The CDR3 consists of 15 residues. V was cut by 1 base and J by 0 bases, with 11 bases left in between. Germline V gene lookup returns CDR1 SGHKS and CDR2 YYEKEE (reference sequence). The CDR3 region is CASSLPTGFSYEQYF. CDR3 DNA sequence: TGTGCCAGCAGCTTGCCAACAGGGTTCTCCTACGAGCAGTACTTC.

This sequence joins TRBV27 and TRBJ1-5, with 8 bases that match TRBD1. This CDR3 is built from 15 residues. With V trimmed by 2 bases and J by 4 bases, 4 bases remained unmatched. CDR1 MNHEY and CDR2 SMNVEV come from the germline V gene (reference sequence). CDR3 region: CASSLKQGANQPQHF. The CDR3 bases are TGTGCCAGCAGTTTAAAGCAGGGGGCTAATCAGCCCCAGCATTTT.

The V call is TRBV19, the J call TRBJ1-1, with TRBD1 matching 8 bases. CDR3 length: 17 residues. Germline V CDR1 and CDR2: LNHDA, SQIVND (reference sequence). Trimming removed 7 bases from V and 1 base from J; junction bases left unmatched: 14. CDR3 bases: TGTGCCAGTACCCATAGAGGACGGGACAGGTGGAACACTGAAGCTTTCTTT. Encoded protein: CASTHRGRDRWNTEAFF.

V gene TRBV23-1 combines with J gene TRBJ1-5; D gene ambiguous. TRBV23-1 falls under the ORF class, with uncertain function. The CDR3 has 15 residues. Trimming stripped 0 bases from V and 5 bases from J, with 11 bases between. In DNA form, the CDR3 reads TGCGCCAGCAGTCAATCTAGGACTTTCTATCAGCCCCAGCATTTT. This sequence encodes CASSQSRTFYQPQHF.

The V call is TRBV5-6, the J call TRBJ2-5; D ambiguous. The CDR3 loop spans 13 amino acids. V dropped 4 bases and J dropped 2 bases, with 9 bases sitting between them. CDR1 and CDR2 (germline): SGHDT, YYEEEE. The CDR3 protein is CASSTEWQETQYF. DNA of the CDR3: TGTGCCAGCAGCACGGAGTGGCAAGAGACCCAGTACTTC.